The subject of this entry is one T cell receptor (beta chain). The antigen is unknown. The CDR3 has 16 residues. Germline lookup yields CDR1 SGDLS and CDR2 YYNGEE. V lost 4 bases and J 3 bases, leaving 17 bases between the germline ends. Sequencing was performed with immunoSEQ multiplex PCR; in TCRdb, only in-frame clones are kept and a portion is missing. The sample holds about 440,000 clones, less than 95% seen once. The sample comes from a study of Ad26.COV2.S vaccination and SARS-CoV-2 variants. Specified treatment: around 19 received Ad26.COV2.S at low or high dose, single or two shots; about 5 received placebo; per-sample allocation not given. At day 63 after the first vaccine or placebo injection, samples were drawn. General observations from the study: Reported findings describe substantial breadth in spike-specific CD8+ and CD4+ T cell responses following vaccination.

Sequences were derived from peripheral blood, sampled in a trial of Ad26.COV2.S vaccine versus placebo. The chain links TRBV9 to TRBJ2-1, with D perhaps being TRBD1 or TRBD2 (6 bases each). This TCR derives from a person aged 18-60 years who received the Ad26.COV2.S COVID-19 vaccine or a placebo. CDR3 sequence reads: CASSPEGGAGYNEQFF. DNA of the CDR3: TGTGCCAGCAGCCCTGAGGGGGGAGCGGGCTACAATGAGCAGTTCTTC.